This record concerns one T cell receptor (beta chain) sequence. This sample is part of a study of blood T cell repertoires in COVID-19. Study-wide background: Acute-phase and convalescent COVID-19 samples originated in the United States, Italy and Spain. T cells, B-cell-depleted T cells, or PBMCs supplied cDNA or gDNA.

Authors' processing steps: Scientists estimated how many nucleated cells there were by amplifying reference gene primers. Assay: immunoSEQ multiplex PCR; the TCRdb copy retains only in-frame clones and omits some. V and J calls and clone size are as listed in that table; D and trimming were resolved from the DNA. The sample includes about 130,000 clones, around 70% seen only once; the top ten take roughly 5%. The CDR3 runs 15 residues. Germline CDR1 reads SGHRS; CDR2 reads YFSETQ. Trimming removed 0 bases from V and 6 bases from J; junction bases left unmatched: 8. The source is a man aged 60-69 years with acute or convalescent COVID-19. Input material: peripheral blood. The chain links TRBV5-1 to TRBJ1-2, with 7 bases identical to TRBD1. The CDR3 protein is CASSLGDATGHGYTF. The CDR3 region has the DNA TGCGCCAGCAGCTTGGGCGACGCGACAGGGCATGGCTACACCTTC.